This TCR beta chain comes out of a study of blood T cell repertoires in COVID-19. Background on the study: Sample material is recorded as cDNA or gDNA derived from T cells, B-cell-depleted T cells, or PBMCs.

This CDR3 region has 15 residues. Generated by immunoSEQ multiplex PCR, the TCRdb table keeps only in-frame clones and is missing some. Of 150,000 to 250,000 clones in the sample, 75% to 85% were seen once. Enrolled through a virtual design, the participants were between roughly 18 and 90 years of age and came from 24 US areas. Participant reports of clinical history set cohort assignment. Two negative PCRs, clearance, or symptom resolution characterized the recovered Cohort 3 donors. The receptor was derived from a man aged 35 to 55 who had recovered from COVID-19. This chain joins TRBV21-1 and TRBJ2-7; the table's D gene call, TRBD2, was not cross checked with the DNA. TRBV21-1 is flagged as a pseudogene. The specimen sequenced was PBMCs or T cells enriched from blood (not recorded which). The CDR3 region is CASSKLLSAPYEQYF. CDR3 in DNA: TGTGCCAGCAGCAAACTCCTCAGCGCACCCTACGAGCAGTACTTC.